The next 3 T cell receptor beta chains were all read from a single sample in a study of cytomegalovirus exposure and HLA in healthy donors. It was with 60 Vbeta and 13 Jbeta primers that the PCR ran. TCRdb's table, derived via immunoSEQ multiplex PCR, lists solely in-frame clones and lacks some. The table lists about 90,000 clones, roughly 80% of them singletons. The sequenced material came from PBMCs. The receptors derive from a man aged 25-45 years in good health and CMV-seronegative.

The sample holds a few counts of this clone. The rearrangement joins TRBV10-3 to TRBJ2-6; TRBD1 matches at 9 bases. The V gene's germline CDR1 is ENHRY and CDR2 SYGVKD. J gave up 0 bases and V 10 bases, and 10 bases lay outside the gene matches. The CDR3 is 17 residues long. In nucleotides, the CDR3 is TGTGCCACCAGCACCGGGACAGGGTTCTCTGGGGCCAACGTCCTGACTTTC. The encoded protein is CATSTGTGFSGANVLTF.

V gene TRBV9 combines with J gene TRBJ1-2; 8 bases are a match to TRBD1. The CDR3 has 13 amino acids. CDR1 and CDR2 from the germline V gene are SGDLS and YYNGEE. The J segment lost 6 bases and the V segment lost 3 bases, leaving 4 bases of the junction unmatched. CDR3 sequence reads: CASSAGTGDGYTF. CDR3 coding DNA: TGTGCCAGCAGCGCAGGGACAGGCGATGGCTACACCTTC.

The V gene is TRBV19, the J gene TRBJ2-1; 9 positions match TRBD2. The CDR3 runs 15 residues. J lost 2 bases, V lost 4 bases, and 3 bases had no gene match. Germline V gene lookup returns CDR1 LNHDA and CDR2 SQIVND (reference sequence). As DNA, the CDR3 is TGTGCCAGTAGTACGAGCGGGGGGCCCTACAATGAGCAGTTCTTC. Its translation: CASSTSGGPYNEQFF. The variable domain in full, with the rest retrieved from reference TRBV19 and TRBJ2-1, is DGGITQSPKYLFRKEGQNVTLSCEQNLNHDAMYWYRQDPGQGLRLIYYSQIVNDFQKGDIAEGYSVSREKKESFPLTVTSAQKNPTAFYLCASSTSGGPYNEQFFGPGTRLTVL.